This TCR beta chain stems from a study of T cell responses to AZD1222 COVID-19 vaccine. Germline V gene data show CDR1 as SGHTS and CDR2 as YDEGEE. Trimming removed 4 bases from V and 3 bases from J; junction bases left unmatched: 2. CDR3 length: 14 amino acids. Overall study findings and caveats: Clonal diversity was possibly underestimated, and the donors were mostly white British, with more females. Reports say nearly half of spike-specific TCRs go after unmutated variant regions. Spike-specific TCR breadth and depth rose after two AZD1222 doses.

Of note for this clone: No antigen is known for it.

Data came from immunoSEQ multiplex PCR; TCRdb stores just in-frame clones and leaves some out. This repertoire shows about 180,000 clones, 80% to 95% found once; its top ten account for less than 2.5%. The clonotype originates from an adult who received the AZD1222 COVID-19 vaccine. V and J are TRBV5-8 and TRBJ1-4, with 8 positions matching TRBD1. Specimen: peripheral blood, collected 28 days after the second AZD1222 dose. The CDR3 DNA reads as TGTGCCAGCAGCCGGGACAGGTCTAATGAAAAACTGTTTTTT. Amino acid sequence: CASSRDRSNEKLFF.